This TCR beta chain was found in a study of shared clonotypes between healthy human individuals. Study-wide background: Donors, aged 18 to 49, were a couple of women and a few men.

Points on this clone: Its antigen is unknown.

CDR3 size: 15 residues. CDR1 and CDR2 (germline): SGHTS, YDEGEE. Trimming removed 6 bases from V and 0 bases from J, with 16 bases in between. The study's findings and limits: What naive subsets generally showed was a larger estimated richness than memory subsets showed.

Genomic DNA per cell subset filled all wells of several immunoSEQ plates. Profiled with immunoSEQ multiplex PCR; TCRdb holds only in-frame clones, not every one. This sample carries 700,000 or so clones, about two thirds of them seen once, and the ten largest clones take about 1.7%. The sequence came from a woman under 40 in good health. The V gene is TRBV5-8, the J gene TRBJ2-7; D possibly corresponds to TRBD2 (6 bases). Sequencing was carried out using memory CD4+ T cells sorted from blood. As for subset: CD45RA-negative fraction. In nucleotides, the CDR3 is TGTGCCAGCACCCCACCCGGGAGAAGCTCCTACGAGCAGTACTTC. As protein: CASTPPGRSSYEQYF.